This is a list of T cell receptor beta chains from one sample in a study of CD8 T cells in Susac syndrome. MiXCR, run by TCRdb on the immunoSEQ multiplex PCR reads, gives a single entry per CDR3 protein. The sample lists some 170,000 distinct CDR3 sequences, over 85% occurring once. Sequencing was done on a sample of CD4+ T cells from PBMCs. The receptor source for this set is a human donor in good health. Both conserved end residues are part of each CDR3. The D gene is left open where the match is weak. Size tells how often a clone was seen (once, few, many) or the class of an expanded clone, and some rows leave it out.

>.|.|TRBJ1-2|TRBV15
CATSLYRANYGYTF
TGTGCCACCAGCTTGTACAGAGCTAACTATGGCTACACCTTC
>.|.|TRBJ2-1|TRBV6-2/TRBV6-3
CASTPGYNEQFF
TGTGCCAGCACCCCAGGGTACAATGAGCAGTTCTTC
>TRBD1|.|TRBJ1-2|TRBV6-5
CASSPPDRAGYTF
TGTGCCAGCAGCCCCCCCGACAGGGCAGGCTACACCTTC
>.|.|TRBJ2-5|TRBV3-1
CASSQEGAQPFQETQYF
TGTGCCAGCAGCCAAGAGGGGGCCCAACCTTTCCAAGAGACCCAGTACTTC
>TRBD1|.|TRBJ2-5|TRBV20-1
CSASSRGNGQETQYF
TGCAGTGCTAGCTCCAGGGGGAATGGGCAAGAGACCCAGTACTTC
>.|.|TRBJ2-1|TRBV14
CASSLSFRGTEQFF
TGTGCCAGCAGCTTATCCTTCAGGGGAACTGAGCAGTTCTTC
>.|.|TRBJ2-1|TRBV3-1
CASSSRLVNNEQFF
TGTGCCAGCAGCTCCCGACTAGTGAACAATGAGCAGTTCTTC
>.|.|TRBJ2-3|TRBV12-3/TRBV12-4
CASSSRDTDTQYF
TGTGCCAGCAGTTCCCGGGACACAGATACGCAGTATTTT
>.|.|TRBJ1-5|TRBV27
CASSFPVGPDQPQHF
TGTGCCAGCAGTTTCCCTGTAGGACCCGATCAGCCCCAGCATTTT
>TRBD2|.|TRBJ2-5|TRBV28
CAKTSGSVGTGTQYF
TGTGCCAAGACTAGCGGGAGCGTCGGTACGGGGACCCAGTACTTC
>TRBD2|.|TRBJ2-1|TRBV7-9
CASSFYRLAGSYNEQFF
TGTGCCAGCAGCTTTTATCGACTAGCGGGATCCTACAATGAGCAGTTCTTC
>.|.|TRBJ1-1|TRBV3-1
CASSPTPGGGTEAFF
TGTGCCAGCAGCCCTACCCCCGGGGGCGGGACTGAAGCTTTCTTT
>.|.|TRBJ2-7|TRBV6-5
CASSARREPPGEQYF
TGTGCCAGCAGTGCCCGGAGGGAGCCGCCCGGCGAGCAGTACTTC
>TRBD2|.|TRBJ2-7|TRBV7-9
CASSSLTSGNYEQYF
TGTGCCAGCAGCTCCCTTACTAGCGGGAACTACGAGCAGTACTTC
>TRBD1|.|TRBJ2-5|TRBV29-1
CSVRAPGQGQETQYF
TGCAGCGTGCGTGCTCCGGGACAGGGGCAAGAGACCCAGTACTTC
>TRBD1|.|TRBJ2-3|TRBV25-1
CASSGDRVPDTQYF
TGTGCCAGCAGTGGGGACAGGGTCCCAGATACGCAGTATTTT
>.|.|TRBJ1-1|TRBV20-1
CSARPGALASLYTEAFF
TGCAGTGCCCGTCCCGGGGCCTTAGCCAGCCTTTACACTGAAGCTTTCTTT
>TRBD2|.|TRBJ2-1|TRBV6-2/TRBV6-3
CASLPTGTSGNEQFF
TGTGCCAGCCTTCCGACCGGGACTAGCGGCAATGAGCAGTTCTTC
>.|once|TRBJ1-5|TRBV30
CAWRTDSNQPQHF
TGTGCCTGGAGGACGGACAGCAATCAGCCCCAGCATTTT
>TRBD2|.|TRBJ2-3|TRBV12-3/TRBV12-4
CASSLVWGGDTQYF
TGTGCCAGCAGTTTAGTTTGGGGAGGGGATACGCAGTATTTT
>.|.|TRBJ2-7|TRBV2
CASSERGYEQYF
TGTGCCAGCAGTGAAAGGGGGTATGAGCAGTACTTC
>.|once|TRBJ2-5|TRBV2
CASILARGRETQYF
TGTGCCAGCATTTTAGCTAGGGGGAGGGAGACCCAGTACTTC
>.|.|TRBJ2-7|TRBV3-1
CASSQDLVTYEQYF
TGTGCCAGCAGCCAAGATCTGGTTACCTACGAGCAGTACTTC
>.|.|TRBJ1-2|TRBV7-9
CASTTGNYGYTF
TGTGCCAGCACCACGGGGAACTATGGCTACACCTTC
>.|.|TRBJ2-1|TRBV7-2
CASSLSGYNEQFF
TGTGCCAGCAGCTTAAGCGGATACAATGAGCAGTTCTTC
>TRBD1|.|TRBJ2-5|TRBV3-1
CAISGTGEETQYF
TGTGCCATCAGTGGGACAGGGGAAGAGACCCAGTACTTC
>.|.|TRBJ2-6|TRBV4-3
CASSRDPSRGGANVLTF
TGCGCCAGCAGCCGCGACCCTTCTCGGGGGGGGGCCAACGTCCTGACTTTC
>TRBD2|.|TRBJ2-7|TRBV4-3
CASSQDHGLESYEQYF
TGCGCCAGCAGCCAGGACCATGGACTAGAATCCTACGAGCAGTACTTC
>TRBD2|once|TRBJ2-7|TRBV20-1
CSASGLAGSYEQYF
TGCAGTGCTAGCGGGCTAGCGGGCTCATACGAGCAGTACTTC
>TRBD2|.|TRBJ2-1|TRBV20-1
CSATYGGRGYNEQFF
TGCAGTGCCACATATGGCGGGAGGGGCTACAATGAGCAGTTCTTC
>.|.|TRBJ2-2|TRBV4-3
CASSQVQGFDTGELFF
TGCGCCAGCAGCCAAGTACAGGGTTTCGACACCGGGGAGCTGTTTTTT
>.|.|TRBJ1-5|TRBV29-1
CSVGSGWKQPQHF
TGCAGCGTTGGGTCAGGGTGGAAACAGCCCCAGCATTTT
>TRBD2|.|TRBJ2-5|TRBV20-1
CSAITSGSQETQYF
TGCAGTGCTATCACTAGCGGGTCCCAAGAGACCCAGTACTTC
>TRBD2|.|TRBJ2-2|TRBV7-6
CASSKGLAGATGELFF
TGTGCCAGCAGCAAGGGACTAGCGGGAGCCACCGGGGAGCTGTTTTTT
>.|.|TRBJ1-2|TRBV28
CASSSPTVIHGYTF
TGTGCCAGCAGTTCCCCGACGGTTATTCATGGCTACACCTTC
>TRBD1|.|TRBJ2-5|TRBV20-1
CSARTTGLETQYF
TGCAGTGCTAGGACGACAGGGTTAGAGACCCAGTACTTC
>TRBD2|.|TRBJ2-5|TRBV3-1
CASSHPGTSSQETQYF
TGTGCCAGCAGCCACCCCGGGACTAGTTCCCAAGAGACCCAGTACTTC
>.|.|TRBJ1-4|TRBV12-3/TRBV12-4
CASSLAKGFQSFF
TGTGCCAGCAGTTTAGCGAAAGGGTTCCAATCGTTTTTT
>TRBD1|.|TRBJ1-5|TRBV4-3
CASSQVRTGQEPQHF
TGCGCCAGCAGCCAAGTCAGGACGGGACAGGAGCCCCAGCATTTT
>.|.|TRBJ2-3|TRBV29-1
CSVGGRDTQYF
TGCAGCGTCGGGGGTAGAGATACGCAGTATTTT
>.|.|TRBJ1-2|TRBV28
CALDWGDYGYTF
TGTGCCCTAGACTGGGGTGACTATGGCTACACCTTC
>TRBD1|.|TRBJ1-6|TRBV20-1
CSARLAGTGTPLHF
TGCAGTGCCAGACTCGCCGGGACAGGGACACCCCTCCACTTT
>.|.|TRBJ2-1|TRBV2
CASREEGEQFF
TGTGCCAGCAGGGAAGAAGGGGAGCAGTTCTTC
>TRBD2|.|TRBJ2-1|TRBV5-5
CASSKRTSGSPYNEQFF
TGTGCCAGCAGCAAGCGGACTAGCGGGAGCCCCTACAATGAGCAGTTCTTC
>.|.|TRBJ2-1|TRBV29-1
CSVEDRKWQGHNNEQFF
TGCAGCGTTGAAGATCGGAAGTGGCAGGGTCATAACAATGAGCAGTTCTTC
>.|.|TRBJ1-1|TRBV29-1
CSVKTGMNTEAFF
TGCAGCGTCAAGACAGGTATGAACACTGAAGCTTTCTTT
>TRBD2|.|TRBJ2-5|TRBV6-5
CASSYGGGTQYF
TGTGCCAGCAGTTACGGGGGGGGGACCCAGTACTTC
>TRBD2|once|TRBJ2-7|TRBV29-1
CSGRASGRVSQYF
TGCAGCGGGAGGGCTAGCGGGAGGGTTTCACAGTACTTC
>.|.|TRBJ2-3|TRBV7-9
CASSLFPDWTDTQYF
TGTGCCAGCAGCTTATTCCCGGACTGGACAGATACGCAGTATTTT
>TRBD2|few|TRBJ2-1|TRBV3-1
CASSQRGNEQFF
TGTGCCAGCAGTCAGCGGGGCAATGAGCAGTTCTTC
>.|once|TRBJ2-5|TRBV6-6
CASSERETQYF
TGTGCCAGCAGTGAACGGGAGACCCAGTACTTC
>.|.|TRBJ2-1|TRBV24-1
CATSARRGGYNEQFF
TGTGCCACCAGTGCTCGCAGGGGTGGCTACAATGAGCAGTTCTTC